This entry lists 5 T cell receptor beta chains sequenced from one sample in a study of T cells in Graves' hyperthyroidism and ophthalmopathy. Amplified regions were TCR beta CDR3 sequences from RNA transcripts. During a first-round RT-PCR of the TCR CDR3, the HTBI primer set was used. MiXCR, applied by TCRdb to the multiplex PCR reads, yields one record per CDR3 protein. The repertoire has over 650,000 distinct CDR3 sequences, just under 45% of them found once; the top ten carry less than 9%. Material: peripheral blood or thyroid tissue (not recorded which). Source of these receptors: an adult man with Graves' disease, either hyperthyroidism or ophthalmopathy (not recorded which).

This clonotype occurred many times. The V call is TRBV7-9, the J call TRBJ1-2, with a tentative D call TRBD1 (5 bases). V shed 0 bases and J shed 8 bases, with 10 bases lying between them. The CDR3 is 13 amino acids. CDR1 and CDR2 from the germline V gene are SEHNR and FQNEAQ (reference sequence). The CDR3 is CASSLAQGDGYTF. The DNA of the CDR3 is TGTGCCAGCAGCTTAGCGCAGGGTGACGGCTACACCTTC. Based on the CDR3 plus reference TRBV7-9 and TRBJ1-2, the full variable domain is DTGVSQNPRHKITKRGQNVTFRCDPISEHNRLYWYRQTLGQGPEFLTYFQNEAQLEKSRLLSDRFSAERPKGSFSTLEIQRTEQGDSAMYLCASSLAQGDGYTFGSGTRLTVV.

This clonotype was recorded at least ten times. The chain recombines TRBV7-9 with TRBJ2-2; 8 nucleotides line up with TRBD1. CDR1 and CDR2 from the germline V gene are SEHNR and FQNEAQ (reference sequence). The V gene end was trimmed by 3 bases and the J gene end by 8 bases; junction bases not matched to a gene: 2. CDR3 length: 13 amino acids. CDR3 DNA: TGTGCCAGCAGCTTCCGGGACAGGGGGGAGCTGTTTTTT. This translates into CASSFRDRGELFF.

A remark on this clonotype: The junction departs from the called germline gene at one end, perhaps through a read error. The rearrangement uses TRBV5-1 and TRBJ2-5; a possible D gene is TRBD2 (6 bases). The CDR3 is 13 amino acids. CDR1 and CDR2 from the germline V gene are SGHRS and YFSETQ. CDR3 loop: CASSSGVAETQHF. For the CDR3, the DNA is TGCGCCAGCAGCTCGGGAGTGGCAGAGACCCAGCACTTC. The full variable domain, in which reference TRBV5-1 and TRBJ2-5 provide the parts outside the CDR3, is KAGVTQTPRYLIKTRGQQVTLSCSPISGHRSVSWYQQTPGQGLQFLFEYFSETQRNKGNFPGRFSGRQFSNSRSEMNVSTLELGDSALYLCASSSGVAETQHFGPGTRLLVL.

This clonotype was picked up a small number of times. This chain connects TRBV12-3 or TRBV12-4 to TRBJ2-7, with 11 positions matching TRBD2. Losses at the gene ends were 5 bases for V and 5 bases for J; bases not matched to a gene: 8. The CDR3 contains 15 residues. The CDR3 sequence is CASSAGTSGPDEQYF. CDR3 in DNA: TGTGCCAGCAGTGCCGGGACTAGCGGACCAGACGAGCAGTACTTC.

This clonotype came up once. The chain recombines TRBV20-1 with TRBJ2-7; D is unclear. This CDR3 comprises 12 residues. CDR1 is DFQATT and CDR2 is SNEGSKA in the germline V gene (reference sequence). Trimming took 6 bases from V and 1 from J, leaving 10 bases between them. CDR3 in DNA: TGCAGTGCCGGCGGTATTTCCTACGAGCAGTACTTC. It specifies CSAGGISYEQYF.